The sequence of this TCR beta chain was determined in a study of cytomegalovirus exposure and HLA in healthy donors listed by TCRdb under 2017. With regard to the full study: An earlier analysis of approximately 550 of the donors reported approximately 290 Gb of sequence data and more than 90 million unique TCR beta sequences from 150 million to 200 million T cells. An early release that covered fewer than 800 HLA-typed donors contained approximately 320 gigabases of sequencing data and 75 million to 100 million unique TCR sequences. Of the roughly 390 genotyped donors, about 80% fell in the genetic ancestry cluster associated with self-reported Caucasian donors. The aim of the study was to test whether cataloging public T cell receptors could identify signatures of past pathogen exposure. The T cell repertoires of several hundred subjects were profiled by immunosequencing and related to cytomegalovirus serostatus. In addition to the first cohort of several hundred subjects, a separate validation cohort of 100 to 150 different subjects was used. High-throughput TCR immunosequencing, statistical association of individual TCRs with disease status, and machine learning were combined to predict cytomegalovirus infection status. In a later analysis, previously published TCR beta repertoires from about 670 donors were re-analyzed and high-resolution HLA genotyping was added so that TCR occurrence patterns could be studied. The later analysis used no new phenotypic data to find candidate immune exposures, relying instead on TCR beta sequences and their occurrence across donors. An earlier analysis of 587 of the donors used high-throughput TCR beta sequencing to judge whether each TCR beta V gene segment behaved as functional or pseudogenic. Donor age, sex, ethnicity and CMV serostatus were collected together with the repertoire data. A later genetic analysis took genome-wide SNP genotypes for 398 of the 666 donors and used that subset as a discovery cohort. Every repertoire in the discovery cohort had been generated on one and the same sequencing platform. Both class I and class II loci were covered by HLA typing, at four-digit resolution. The number of donors typed differed by locus, with roughly 629-640 for A, B, C, DRB1 and DQB1, 522 for DQA1, 606 for DPA1, and some 470 for DPB1. Five DR-DQ haplotypes were treated as single units for association and clustering because of strong linkage in the cohort. Among some 400 genotyped donors of the cohort, an average of about 240,000 unique TCR beta nucleotide sequences was sequenced per donor, of which about 18% were non-productive.

The full study reports these points: Presence/absence analyses assumed roughly uniform sequencing depth across donors, an assumption that may not hold. A further reported finding was that TCR beta sequences accurately predicted the HLA-A and HLA-B alleles for most subjects in the first cohort. Broadly in line with IMGT annotations, most TCR beta V segments showed up in productive rearrangements about 90% or about 30% of the time in an earlier analysis of 587 of the donors. The only immune exposure information available for the cohort was CMV serostatus. Three of the identified cytomegalovirus-associated TCR beta chains were confirmed in vitro to be specific for cytomegalovirus antigens. Compared with equally common non-associated chains, HLA-associated TCR beta chains in a later analysis were more clonally expanded and had lower generation probabilities. A later analysis found that most CMV-associated TCR beta chains appeared HLA-restricted, with HLA associations seemingly driven largely by CMV exposure. A cluster of highly shared sequence variants was judged likely to be a technical artifact of the sequencing pipeline. V-gene and J-gene trimming of TCR beta chains was associated with a missense DCLRE1C variant in a later genetic analysis, and the association was replicated in an independent cohort. Because HLA typing was missing for some donors at each locus, association tests included only the typed subset. Strong co-occurrence of HLA alleles, especially DR and DQ, made assigning TCR associations to individual alleles difficult. Linkage disequilibrium might explain the correlated functional status among segregating V segments, but an unknown experimental factor could not be excluded. A later analysis associated approximately 17,000 TCR beta sequences with specific HLA alleles at a false discovery rate of 0.05. According to a later analysis, parvovirus B19, influenza, CMV and Epstein-Barr virus appeared linked to several top co-occurrence clusters. The classifier was reported to diagnose cytomegalovirus status with high specificity and sensitivity in both the original and validation cohorts. A later genetic analysis reported fewer N-insertions in productive TCRs among donors in an Asian-associated ancestry cluster than the roughly 620-donor mean. It was suggested by the authors that the approach could potentially be generalized to other disease states and immunological phenotypes. In the study, 150 to 200 TCR beta chains were listed as associated with cytomegalovirus. Across donors, most TCR sequences were observed very rarely, whereas some public TCRs were present in many individuals. In a later analysis, the rate of TCR association differed among HLA loci, with DRB1 alleles having the most associated TCRs and HLA-C alleles having the fewest. The earlier analysis of some 540 of the donors excluded some 15 rarely observed V segments, including chromosome 9 orphons, because counts were too low. This cohort had only TCR beta chains sequenced, and the lack of alpha or paired-chain data limited which features could be detected.

The cohort consisted of approximately 690 healthy bone marrow donors. At the time of sampling, every cohort member was nominally healthy, though immune exposures that went unrecorded were likely present. The donor tested CMV seronegative and was one of the 352 seronegative cohort members. A peripheral blood sample was provided by each donor, and peripheral blood mononuclear cells were used for TCR beta sequencing. Genomic DNA extraction from the blood cell samples was performed with the Qiagen DNeasy Blood Extraction Kit. Libraries were prepared through the immunoSEQ multiplex PCR assay. For the multiplex PCR, a mixture combining 60 forward primers for TCR Vbeta segments and 13 reverse primers for TCR Jbeta segments was used. The CDR3 region of rearranged TCR beta genes was amplified from genomic DNA by a multiplex PCR assay. The amplified TCR beta libraries were sequenced on the Illumina HiSeq System as 87-base-pair reads. In the original analysis: Across the 666 repertoires, a later analysis counted approximately 75 million unique TCR beta chains, about 10 million of which were shared by at least two donors. Raw reads were error-corrected and collapsed into unique sequences by a nearest-neighbor algorithm in which closely related sequences were merged to remove PCR and sequencing errors. V, D and J gene segments were assigned by aligning CDR3 sequences to IMGT reference sequences. For a sequence to be retained, a match of at least six nucleotides to both a V gene segment and a J gene segment was required. Rearrangements were classified as productive when the CDR3 lacked stop codons and remained in frame with V and J, and all other rearrangements were classified as non-productive. CDR3 was defined by IMGT convention, running from the second conserved V-encoded cysteine to the conserved J-encoded phenylalanine. The earlier analysis of a few hundred of the donors excluded sequences that lacked an unambiguous match to a single V gene segment. In an earlier analysis of some 590 of the donors, V segments were called functional above 56.7% productive rearrangements and were called segregating when the between-donor standard deviation exceeded 5%. A statistical classification framework was developed to diagnose cytomegalovirus status using the catalog of TCR beta chain sequences. In a later analysis, TCR nucleotide sequences were compared against IMGT/GENE-DB human TR gene sequences so that V and J genes could be assigned. The TCRdist pipeline was used in a later analysis to assign CDR3 sequences and most-parsimonious VDJ recombination scenarios. In a later analysis, each TCR beta chain was defined by its CDR3 amino acid sequence together with its V-gene family, and reads without a unique V-gene family were excluded. A later analysis removed several hundred highly shared, low-generation-probability nucleotide sequences to deal with suspected cross-contamination and a sequencing artifact. For each public chain, a later analysis derived a clonal expansion index from normalized ranks of inferred template counts within each repertoire. Generation probabilities in a later analysis came from a VDJ recombination model fitted to out-of-frame rearrangements, and those results were checked against IGoR. A later analysis scored TCR-TCR, TCR-HLA and TCR-CMV co-occurrence with hypergeometric tests, applying a repertoire-size bias correction to TCR pairs. False discovery rates were estimated in a later analysis by permuting HLA or CMV assignments 20 times. In a later analysis, co-occurring TCRs were grouped using DBSCAN, with TCRdist sequence similarity added in when clustering inside HLA-allele-positive subsets. Repertoires with fewer than 30,000 or more than 120,000 public chains, plus five repertoires with anomalous nucleotide sharing, were excluded from co-occurrence clustering. TCRdb took this table from immuneACCESS and kept in-frame rearrangements with V and J called. Such tables lack part of the clones; where checked against another copy, unresolved V genes explain under half of the gap, and the rest is unexplained. V and J calls and clone size are given by that table; D and trimming were obtained from the DNA. The sample records about 200,000 clones, 60% to 80% of which are singletons. Together, the top ten hold 1.5% to 2% of the sample.

This clone was observed a few times. The target of this receptor is not known. Base qualities are not at hand, and no much larger clone is one base apart. This receptor was identified in a male donor in good health and CMV-seronegative. Sequenced material: PBMCs.

CDR3 sequence: CASSHRTNTGELFF. The base sequence is TGCGCCAGCAGTCACAGGACGAACACCGGGGAGCTGTTTTTT. The sequence is built from TRBV5-1 and TRBJ2-2, with a weak D call of TRBD1 (5 bases match). CDR1 and CDR2 (SGHRS, YFSETQ) derive from the germline V gene. V loses 5 bases, J loses 0 bases, and the germline ends lie 8 bases apart. Taken from cysteine to phenylalanine, the CDR3 has 14 residues. Of all the DNA, just the CDR3 is kept, 42 bases in frame from base 1.